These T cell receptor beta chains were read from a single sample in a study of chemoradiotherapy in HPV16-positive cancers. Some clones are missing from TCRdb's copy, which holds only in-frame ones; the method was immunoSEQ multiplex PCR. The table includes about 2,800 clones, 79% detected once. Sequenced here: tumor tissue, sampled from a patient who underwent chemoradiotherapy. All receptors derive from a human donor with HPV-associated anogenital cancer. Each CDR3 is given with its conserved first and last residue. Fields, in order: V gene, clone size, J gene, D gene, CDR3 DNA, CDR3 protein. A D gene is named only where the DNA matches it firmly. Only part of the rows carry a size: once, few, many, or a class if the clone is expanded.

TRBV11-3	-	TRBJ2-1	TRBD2	TGTGCCAGCAGCGGAACTAGCGGGAGAGAAGAGAATGAGCAGTTCTTC	CASSGTSGREENEQFF
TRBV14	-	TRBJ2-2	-	TGTGCCAGCAGCCCAGGGGCGAACACCGGGGAGCTGTTTTTT	CASSPGANTGELFF
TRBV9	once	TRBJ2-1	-	TGTGCCAGCAGCGTAGATAGGGGAGGAACCTACAATGAGCAGTTCTTC	CASSVDRGGTYNEQFF
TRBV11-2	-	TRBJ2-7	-	TGTGCCAGCAGCGGTCTTAGATTACACGAGCAGTACTTC	CASSGLRLHEQYF
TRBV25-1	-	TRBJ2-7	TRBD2	TGTGCCAGCCCCAGCCAGCGGGGGTTATACGAGCAGTACTTC	CASPSQRGLYEQYF
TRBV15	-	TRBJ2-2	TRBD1	TGTGCCACCAGCAGGTGGGACAGGCCCGGGGAGCTGTTTTTT	CATSRWDRPGELFF
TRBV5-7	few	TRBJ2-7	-	TGTGCCAGCAGCTTGGCGAGGATAGGGGCTTACGAGCAGTACTTC	CASSLARIGAYEQYF
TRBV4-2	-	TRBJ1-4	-	TGTGCCAGCAGCCAAGGGGGGGCGAGCCATAATGAAAAACTGTTTTTT	CASSQGGASHNEKLFF
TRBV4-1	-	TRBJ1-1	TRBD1	TGCGCCAGCAGCCAAGTTGGGACAGGGCGAATGAACACTGAAGCTTTCTTT	CASSQVGTGRMNTEAFF
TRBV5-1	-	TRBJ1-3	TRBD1	TGCGCCAGCAGCATAGGACAGGGGGCTCACTCTGGAAACACCATATATTTT	CASSIGQGAHSGNTIYF
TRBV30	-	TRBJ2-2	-	TGTGCCTGGAGTGTTAGTTGGGGTTGGGAAACCGGGGAGCTGTTTTTT	CAWSVSWGWETGELFF
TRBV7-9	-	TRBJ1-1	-	TGTGCCAGCAGCTTCCCCCCCCAGAGGAGGGAAGCTTTCTTT	CASSFPPQRREAFF
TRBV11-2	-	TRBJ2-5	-	TGTGCCAGCAGCTTAGATTACATTGGAGCTTCGGGGGGCCAGGAGACCCAGTACTTC	CASSLDYIGASGGQETQYF
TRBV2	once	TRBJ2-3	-	TGTGCCAGCAGTGAAGCGCCTGACAACATGCAGTATTTT	CASSEAPDNMQYF